Below are 8 T cell receptor beta chains sequenced from a single sample in a study of cytomegalovirus exposure and HLA in healthy donors. Sequenced by immunoSEQ multiplex PCR; TCRdb stores in-frame clones only, minus some. Of some 200,000 clones in the sample, about nine tenths were seen once. The sample comprised PBMCs. The receptor set was obtained from a man younger than 40 in good health and CMV-seropositive.

The genes are TRBV2 and TRBJ1-2; TRBD1 aligns across 8 bases. CDR3 length equals 13 residues. V was clipped by 6 bases and J by 7 bases; unmatched bases: 7. Germline lookup yields CDR1 SNHLY and CDR2 FYNNEI. CDR3 in amino acids: CASRGQGSSGYTF. The CDR3 nucleotides are TGTGCCAGCAGAGGACAGGGCTCGAGTGGCTACACCTTC.

Only one count was recorded for this clone. The chain links TRBV6-6 to TRBJ1-5; TRBD1 might be the D (5 bases). This CDR3 contains 15 residues. Trimming removed 4 bases at V and 5 bases at J, with 15 bases between. The germline V gene has CDR1 MNHNY and CDR2 SVGAGI (reference sequence). The CDR3 region is CASSSADSVDQPQHF. CDR3 DNA: TGTGCCAGCAGTTCCGCCGACAGTGTTGATCAGCCCCAGCATTTT.

The rearrangement uses TRBV29-1 and TRBJ2-1; 9 nucleotides align to TRBD2. Germline CDR1 and CDR2: SQVTM and ANQGSEA. V lost 2 bases, J lost 7 bases, and 12 bases stayed unmatched. This CDR3 contains 16 residues. The CDR3 bases are TGCAGCGTTGAAATTTATCGAGCGGGAGGATGGAATGAGCAGTTCTTC. It specifies CSVEIYRAGGWNEQFF.

This clone was detected only a few times. This chain's CDR3 is CASESGGHGYGYTF. The DNA for the CDR3 is TGCGCCAGCGAATCGGGGGGCCACGGCTATGGCTACACCTTC. J is TRBJ1-2 and V is TRBV10-2, with D tentatively TRBD1 (6 bases). Germline V gene sequence: CDR1 WSHSY, CDR2 SAAADI. This CDR3 is built from 14 residues. V dropped 8 bases and J dropped 4 bases, with 17 bases sitting between them.

Worth noting for this clone: Relative to the germline gene, one junction end is altered; a read error may explain this. The chain has TRBV29-1 and TRBJ2-1, with D possibly being TRBD1 (5 bases). The CDR3 is 15 amino acids. Germline CDR1 and CDR2: SQVTM and ANQGSEA. The CDR3 DNA follows: TGCAGCGTGGAAGCAGGGATTTCCCCGTACAATGAGCAGTTCTTC. It translates to CSVEAGISPYNEQFF.

The V gene is TRBV25-1, the J gene TRBJ1-2; 8 bases agree with TRBD1. This CDR3 spans 14 amino acids. V shed 9 bases, J shed 4 bases, and the junction held 10 bases outside the gene matches. CDR1 and CDR2 (germline): MGHDK, SYGVNS. The chain's CDR3 is CASSPTGTGYGYTF. CDR3 in DNA: TGTGCCAGTTCCCCGACCGGGACAGGCTATGGCTACACCTTC.

The V gene is TRBV7-3, the J gene TRBJ1-2, with D tentatively TRBD1 (5 bases). The V and J ends lost 3 bases and 8 bases respectively, with 19 bases between them. Per the germline V gene, CDR1 is SGHTA and CDR2 is FQGTGA. This CDR3 comprises 15 residues. CDR3 in DNA: TGTGCCAGCAGCTTTGGTAGTGGGGACGGCCAAGGCTACACCTTC. Its translation is CASSFGSGDGQGYTF.

CDR3 DNA: TGCGCCGGACAGGGGGCCGACAATGAGCAGTTCTTC. This translates into CAGQGADNEQFF. The chain joins TRBV10-1 to TRBJ2-1; 11 bases line up with TRBD1. The CDR3 runs to 12 residues. Losses at the gene ends were 11 bases for V and 5 bases for J; bases not matched to a gene: 2. CDR1 and CDR2 (germline): WNHNN, SYGVQD (reference sequence).